This section outlines one T cell receptor beta chain sequence together with its context. The sample comes from a study of blood T cell repertoires in COVID-19. Turning to the study itself: Sources were T cells, B-cell-depleted T cells, or PBMCs; the material itself was cDNA or gDNA.

The germline gives CDR1 MNHEY, CDR2 SVGEGT. Trimming at V came to 0 bases and at J to 0 bases, leaving 9 bases not matched to a gene. This CDR3 has 18 residues. Authors' processing steps: Amplification of reference gene primers provided the estimated nucleated cell counts. Data came from immunoSEQ multiplex PCR; TCRdb stores just in-frame clones and leaves some out. V, J and clone size derive from that table, while D and trimming were established from the DNA sequence. Of under 250,000 clones listed, 70% to 90% are singletons. The V and J genes are TRBV6-2 or TRBV6-3 and TRBJ1-1; 8 bases are a match to TRBD1. The receptor was derived from a man aged 30-40 years with COVID-19, enrolled during active disease. The specimen was peripheral blood. CDR3 nucleotide sequence: TGTGCCAGCAGTTACTCGCCGGGGACAGGTCTTATGAACACTGAAGCTTTCTTT. Protein product: CASSYSPGTGLMNTEAFF.